In this sample, the clone carrying this T cell receptor beta chain turned up many times. The sample comes from a study of T cell repertoires in cytomegalovirus infection. This CDR3 comprises 12 residues. From germline, CDR1 is MNHNY and CDR2 SVGAGI (reference sequence). V gave up 2 bases and J gave up 6 bases, with 4 bases separating them. TCRdb re-called the reads with MiXCR, one entry per CDR3 protein. The table has some 700,000 distinct CDR3 sequences, 35% to 45% seen once. This receptor was taken from a human donor in good health (CMV status not recorded). Some clones in this sample may be carry-over from other donors' samples. The chain uses TRBV6-6 and TRBJ1-4; D unresolved. The specimen was PBMCs. CDR3 DNA sequence: TGTGCCAGCAGTTACCGGTATGAAAAACTGTTTTTT. Its translation: CASSYRYEKLFF.